This TCR beta chain was captured in a study of shared T cell receptors in the human thymus. Germline loops: CDR1 MDHEN, CDR2 SYDVKM. This CDR3 comprises 15 residues. Deletions cut 5 bases from V and 3 bases from J, with 16 bases between. Sequenced by immunoSEQ multiplex PCR; TCRdb stores in-frame clones only, minus some. Found here are around 730,000 clones, 70% to 90% of them singletons; the top ten hold around 0.01%. These records were also assigned to another study, of human thymus T cells. Per that study: Healthy Finnish infants undergoing corrective surgery for congenital heart defects provided the donor material. In corrective heart surgery, resections were taken, and these provided the thymus tissue. In thymic and blood repertoires alike, V and J usage looked biased. Thymic repertoires of unrelated individuals were reported in related research to overlap highly.

Sample: thymocytes. The clonotype was recovered from a girl under three years old with a congenital heart defect. V and J are TRBV28 and TRBJ1-2, with a tentative D call TRBD1 (5 bases). The CDR3 sequence: CASSPRGRVDYGYTF. As DNA, the CDR3 is TGTGCCAGCAGTCCCCGGGGGAGGGTGGACTATGGCTACACCTTC.